The 30 T cell receptor beta chains presented below share a single source sample, sequenced in a study of cytotoxic CD8 clonotypes in ibrutinib-treated CLL. Here immunoSEQ multiplex PCR was the method, and the copy in TCRdb shows in-frame clones only, minus some. The profile shows 9,500 to 14,000 clones, roughly four fifths of them singletons. Sequences were derived from PBMCs, sampled at disease progression, from a patient treated with ibrutinib. The receptors derive from a human donor with chronic lymphocytic leukemia.

This clone was found a few times. The chain joins TRBV5-4 to TRBJ2-1; possibly TRBD1 for D (5 bases). Trimming removed 1 base at V and 6 bases at J, with 11 bases between. The CDR3 is made up of 14 amino acids. CDR1 and CDR2 from the germline V gene are SGHNT and YYREEE (reference sequence). CDR3 coding DNA: TGTGCCAGCAGCTTGTTCCAGGGTCGCAATGAGCAGTTCTTC. This gives the protein CASSLFQGRNEQFF. The variable domain in full, with the rest retrieved from reference TRBV5-4 and TRBJ2-1, is ETGVTQSPTHLIKTRGQQVTLRCSSQSGHNTVSWYQQALGQGPQFIFQYYREEENGRGNFPPRFSGLQFPNYSSELNVNALELDDSALYLCASSLFQGRNEQFFGPGTRLTVL.

This CDR3 is CASSLRLLSTYSPLHF. The DNA of the CDR3 is TGTGCCAGCAGCTTACGCCTTTTATCAACCTATTCACCCCTCCACTTT. The chain employs TRBV7-2 and TRBJ1-6; D call uncertain. The V gene's germline CDR1 is SGHTA and CDR2 FQGNSA. V was trimmed by 2 bases and J by 8 bases, leaving 16 bases between them. The CDR3 contains 16 residues.

The chain joins TRBV7-2 to TRBJ1-5, with D maybe TRBD1 (5 bases). Germline CDR1 reads SGHTA; CDR2 reads FQGNSA. CDR3 length: 16 residues. Trimming cost V 6 bases and J 4 bases, with 19 bases left between them. This chain's CDR3 is CASSSVAGGGNQPQHF. In DNA form, the CDR3 reads TGTGCCAGCAGTTCCGTCGCTGGGGGGGGGAATCAGCCCCAGCATTTT.

Only a few counts were recorded for this clone. The genes are TRBV10-2 and TRBJ2-1, with D perhaps matching TRBD2 (5 bases). The CDR3 sequence is 11 residues long. V lost 6 bases and J 10 bases, leaving 10 bases between the germline ends. Germline CDR1 is WSHSY and CDR2 is SAAADI. The CDR3 DNA follows: TGCGCCAGCAGCCCAAGACTAGAGCAGTTCTTC. Protein sequence: CASSPRLEQFF.

The chain links TRBV30 to TRBJ2-3; weak D call: TRBD1 (6 bases). Germline CDR1 and CDR2: GTSNPN and SVGIG (reference sequence). The V and J ends lost 4 bases and 2 bases respectively, with 10 bases between them. The CDR3 totals 13 residues. The chain's CDR3 is CAWNWGLTDTQYF. DNA of the CDR3: TGTGCCTGGAATTGGGGGCTCACAGATACGCAGTATTTT.

J is TRBJ2-7 and V is TRBV19, with D possibly being TRBD1 (6 bases). The CDR3 covers 15 residues. Trimming pared 3 bases from V and 0 bases from J, leaving 12 bases between. Germline V gene sequence: CDR1 LNHDA, CDR2 SQIVND (reference sequence). This chain's CDR3 is CASSMYRASSYEQYF. CDR3 DNA: TGTGCCAGTAGTATGTACAGGGCAAGCTCCTACGAGCAGTACTTC.

This chain links TRBV2 with TRBJ2-1; D is unresolved. The germline CDR1 and CDR2 sequences are SNHLY and FYNNEI. The V and J ends lost 6 bases and 5 bases respectively, with 8 bases between them. CDR3 length: 12 residues. Written as DNA, the CDR3 is TGTGCCAGCAGACAAGAAGACAATGAGCAGTTCTTC. This codes for CASRQEDNEQFF.

Only a few counts were recorded for this clone. The V call is TRBV7-9, the J call TRBJ1-5; D is undetermined. CDR1 is SEHNR, CDR2 FQNEAQ, per germline (reference sequence). The V and J ends lost 1 base and 3 bases respectively, with 7 bases between them. The length of the CDR3 is 14 residues. The DNA for the CDR3 is TGTGCCAGCAGCTTAGGCAGCTTCAATCAGCCCCAGCATTTT. Translation: CASSLGSFNQPQHF.

The chain couples TRBV10-3 to TRBJ2-1; maybe TRBD2 (6 bases). Trimming cost V 7 bases and J 1 base, with 14 bases left between them. Germline assignment: CDR1 ENHRY and CDR2 SYGVKD. The CDR3 totals 15 residues. The CDR3 DNA follows: TGTGCCATCACCCCCGGCGGAGGGTCCTACAATGAGCAGTTCTTC. Its translation is CAITPGGGSYNEQFF.

The V and J genes are TRBV6-1 and TRBJ2-1; 9 bases line up with TRBD2. With V trimmed by 1 base and J by 4 bases, 8 bases remained unmatched. The CDR3 has 17 amino acids. From germline, CDR1 is MNHNS and CDR2 SASEGT. In DNA, the CDR3 is TGTGCCAGCAGTGAAGAGTATAGCGGGAGTTTTTACAATGAGCAGTTCTTC. Amino acid sequence: CASSEEYSGSFYNEQFF.

The chain joins TRBV5-8 to TRBJ1-5; possibly TRBD1 for D (5 bases). This CDR3 contains 17 residues. V was cut by 0 bases and J by 0 bases, with 13 bases left in between. CDR1 is SGHTS and CDR2 is YDEGEE in the germline V gene. CDR3 nucleotides: TGTGCCAGCAGCTTGGACTTTGGGGCGGATAGCAATCAGCCCCAGCATTTT. This encodes CASSLDFGADSNQPQHF.

J is TRBJ2-3 and V is TRBV7-6; TRBD1 aligns across 8 bases. The CDR3 has 15 residues. Unmatched junction bases numbered 6, after V lost 5 bases and J lost 2 bases. Germline CDR1 is SGHVS and CDR2 is FNYEAQ. The CDR3 reads CASSTPGQVTDTQYF. For the CDR3, the DNA is TGTGCCAGCAGCACACCGGGACAGGTCACAGATACGCAGTATTTT.

V and J are TRBV5-1 and TRBJ2-3; D is unresolved. V was trimmed by 3 bases and J by 0 bases, leaving 11 bases between them. From germline, CDR1 is SGHRS and CDR2 YFSETQ. This CDR3 region has 15 residues. The CDR3 reads CASSSYSISTDTQYF. The CDR3 coding sequence is TGCGCCAGCAGCTCGTATTCCATTAGCACAGATACGCAGTATTTT.

The table lists this clone with a few counts. V and J are TRBV27 and TRBJ1-5; TRBD1 is a possible D gene (6 bases). The CDR3 is made up of 14 amino acids. V lost 6 bases and J 6 bases, leaving 15 bases between the germline ends. Germline V CDR1 and CDR2: MNHEY, SMNVEV (reference sequence). CDR3 nucleotides: TGTGCCAGCAGCCGGAGGGGGAGCGGTCAGCCCCAGCATTTT. This encodes CASSRRGSGQPQHF.

The chain uses TRBV6-6 and TRBJ2-7, with D perhaps matching TRBD1 (6 bases). Deletions cut 6 bases from V and 4 bases from J, with 13 bases between. The CDR3 consists of 13 residues. CDR1 is MNHNY and CDR2 is SVGAGI in the germline V gene (reference sequence). The CDR3 DNA is TGTGCCAGCAGCCCCACAGGGAATTACGAGCAGTACTTC. This translates into CASSPTGNYEQYF.

This chain links TRBV19 with TRBJ1-2, with TRBD1 as a possible D gene (5 bases). CDR3 size: 15 residues. With 5 bases removed from V and 6 bases from J, the gap between germline ends came to 19 bases. Germline V gene data show CDR1 as LNHDA and CDR2 as SQIVND (reference sequence). CDR3 region: CASSPPLGRSDGYTF. The CDR3 DNA reads TGTGCCAGTAGTCCCCCACTGGGACGTTCCGATGGCTACACCTTC.

In this sample, this clone turned up a few times. This chain uses TRBV20-1 with TRBJ2-5; no reliable D call. The germline gives CDR1 DFQATT, CDR2 SNEGSKA (reference sequence). The CDR3 is 10 residues long. V gave up 5 bases and J gave up 5 bases, with 6 bases separating them. CDR3 protein: CSAGSETQYF. CDR3 DNA sequence: TGCAGTGCTGGAAGCGAGACCCAGTACTTC.

The chain employs TRBV19 and TRBJ2-2, with 11 bases identical to TRBD1. CDR3 length: 15 residues. V trimming: 8 bases; J trimming: 5 bases; junction bases outside the gene matches: 7. Per the germline V gene, CDR1 is LNHDA and CDR2 is SQIVND (reference sequence). The CDR3 sequence: CASGSGQGATGELFF. The CDR3 coding sequence is TGTGCCAGTGGATCCGGACAGGGGGCTACCGGGGAGCTGTTTTTT.

The chain recombines TRBV6-5 with TRBJ2-7; 7 bases match TRBD2. This CDR3 has 14 amino acids. CDR1 is MNHEY and CDR2 is SVGAGI in the germline V gene. V gave up 6 bases and J gave up 1 base; unmatched junction bases: 6. The CDR3, as DNA: TGTGCCAGCAGCCGGGACTACAAGTCCTACGAGCAGTACTTC. This gives the protein CASSRDYKSYEQYF.

CDR3 in amino acids: CASSPGGGVGQPQHF. CDR3 DNA: TGTGCCAGCAGTCCCGGCGGGGGCGTAGGGCAGCCCCAGCATTTT. The J gene is TRBJ1-5, the V gene TRBV6-5; perhaps TRBD1 as D (6 bases). Trimming took off 5 bases at V and 7 bases at J, with 18 bases between the two ends. The V gene's germline CDR1 is MNHEY and CDR2 SVGAGI. CDR3 length equals 15 residues.

The J gene is TRBJ1-2, the V gene TRBV29-1, with TRBD1 as a possible D gene (5 bases). Germline values: CDR1 SQVTM, CDR2 ANQGSEA. The V end was cut by 3 bases, the J end by 8 bases, with 10 bases between. This CDR3 spans 11 amino acids. The CDR3 DNA sequence: TGCAGCGTTGAGGGGGGAAACGGCTACACCTTC. Its protein is CSVEGGNGYTF.

The chain is built from TRBV6-6 and TRBJ1-1, with a weak D call TRBD1 (6 bases). With 6 bases removed from V and 1 base from J, the gap between germline ends came to 9 bases. Germline V gene data show CDR1 as MNHNY and CDR2 as SVGAGI (reference sequence). There are 13 residues in the CDR3. The chain's CDR3 is CASRKTGNTEAFF. CDR3 bases: TGTGCCAGCAGGAAGACAGGGAACACTGAAGCTTTCTTT.

The rearrangement joins TRBV28 to TRBJ1-5; TRBD1 is a possible D gene (6 bases). The germline CDR1 and CDR2 sequences are MDHEN and SYDVKM. Trimming removed 6 bases from V and 1 base from J, with 10 bases in between. This CDR3 spans 14 amino acids. CDR3 coding DNA: TGTGCCAGCAGGTCGGGGACAAGCAATCAGCCCCAGCATTTT. Protein product: CASRSGTSNQPQHF. The full variable domain, rest sourced from reference TRBV28 and TRBJ1-5, is DVKVTQSSRYLVKRTGEKVFLECVQDMDHENMFWYRQDPGLGLRLIYFSYDVKMKEKGDIPEGYSVSREKKERFSLILESASTNQTSMYLCASRSGTSNQPQHFGDGTRLSIL.

This rearrangement joins TRBV5-6 to TRBJ2-1, with D possibly being TRBD2 (6 bases). Looked up from germline, CDR1 is SGHDT and CDR2 is YYEEEE. The CDR3 is 16 amino acids. The V end lost 4 bases, the J end lost 9 bases, and 23 bases lay between the germline ends. The CDR3 sequence is CASSIGGFGRRGEQFF. CDR3 bases: TGTGCCAGCAGCATCGGAGGTTTCGGGAGAAGGGGTGAGCAGTTCTTC. Complete variable domain (other parts from reference TRBV5-6 and TRBJ2-1): DAGVTQSPTHLIKTRGQQVTLRCSPKSGHDTVSWYQQALGQGPQFIFQYYEEEERQRGNFPDRFSGHQFPNYSSELNVNALLLGDSALYLCASSIGGFGRRGEQFFGPGTRLTVL.

The chain joins TRBV19 to TRBJ2-7; TRBD1 is a possible D gene (6 bases). Germline CDR1 LNHDA, CDR2 SQIVND (reference sequence). The CDR3 covers 14 residues. Trimming stripped 5 bases from V and 3 bases from J, with 14 bases between. In DNA, the CDR3 is TGTGCCAGTAGTTCCCGGGACACAAACTACGAGCAGTACTTC. Protein: CASSSRDTNYEQYF.

This clone is a singleton in its sample. V usage is TRBV6-1 and J usage is TRBJ2-7; D gene ambiguous. Trimming pared 2 bases from V and 0 bases from J, leaving 5 bases between. The V gene's germline CDR1 is MNHNS and CDR2 SASEGT. The CDR3 length is 13 residues. CDR3 protein: CASSETFSYEQYF. The DNA of the CDR3 is TGTGCCAGCAGTGAAACATTCTCCTACGAGCAGTACTTC.

This clone was counted only a few times. The chain links TRBV28 to TRBJ2-7; possibly TRBD2 for D (6 bases). Trimming shortened V by 5 bases and J by 3 bases, and 14 bases separated the two germline ends. Per germline, CDR1 MDHEN and CDR2 SYDVKM. There are 14 residues in the CDR3. In DNA form, the CDR3 reads TGTGCCAGCAGTGTGGGACTTCAGTACTACGAGCAGTACTTC. Translating gives CASSVGLQYYEQYF.

The chain uses TRBV19 and TRBJ1-2; D is possibly TRBD1 (5 bases). CDR3 length equals 14 residues. The V gene lost 4 bases and the J gene lost 4 bases, with 13 bases spanning the gap. From germline, CDR1 is LNHDA and CDR2 SQIVND (reference sequence). DNA of the CDR3: TGTGCCAGTAGTAAAGGGGACCGTGGCTATGGCTACACCTTC. This sequence encodes CASSKGDRGYGYTF. Looking up the rest from reference TRBV19 and TRBJ1-2 gives the full variable domain: DGGITQSPKYLFRKEGQNVTLSCEQNLNHDAMYWYRQDPGQGLRLIYYSQIVNDFQKGDIAEGYSVSREKKESFPLTVTSAQKNPTAFYLCASSKGDRGYGYTFGSGTRLTVV.

The rearrangement joins TRBV5-1 to TRBJ1-2, with 8 nucleotides matching TRBD1. The CDR3 is made up of 16 amino acids. V was clipped by 4 bases and J by 5 bases; unmatched bases: 13. Per germline, CDR1 SGHRS and CDR2 YFSETQ. CDR3 in amino acids: CASSPPAGGAGYGYTF. CDR3 in DNA: TGCGCCAGCAGCCCACCGGCAGGGGGCGCAGGGTATGGCTACACCTTC. Supplemented by reference TRBV5-1 and TRBJ1-2, the full variable domain reads KAGVTQTPRYLIKTRGQQVTLSCSPISGHRSVSWYQQTPGQGLQFLFEYFSETQRNKGNFPGRFSGRQFSNSRSEMNVSTLELGDSALYLCASSPPAGGAGYGYTFGSGTRLTVV.

This clone was seen a handful of times. The chain is built from TRBV11-2 and TRBJ2-5; D unresolved. V lost 3 bases and J lost 1, with 6 bases in between. The germline V gene encodes CDR1 SGHAT and CDR2 FQNNGV. The CDR3 sequence is 13 residues long. Here the CDR3 reads CASSFSSQETQYF. For the CDR3, the DNA is TGTGCCAGCAGCTTTAGTTCCCAAGAGACCCAGTACTTC.